These 9 T cell receptor beta chains came from one sample sequenced in a study of blood T cell repertoires in COVID-19 (dated by TCRdb to the early 2020s). The method was the immunoSEQ multiplex PCR assay. TCRdb obtained this table from immuneACCESS and retained in-frame rearrangements with V and J assigned. These tables miss some clones; where compared with another copy, unresolved V genes account for less than half of the shortfall, and the remainder is unexplained. The table for this sample lists over 250,000 clones; roughly nine tenths of them were counted only once. Around 2.9% of the sample rests with the top ten. The sequenced sample was PBMCs or T cells enriched from blood (not recorded which). These receptors were taken from a woman in her 50s who had recovered from COVID-19.

The chain joins TRBV9 to TRBJ1-1; 9 positions match TRBD1. The CDR3 consists of 16 residues. V was clipped by 3 bases and J by 5 bases; unmatched bases: 11. Germline lookup yields CDR1 SGDLS and CDR2 YYNGEE. CDR3 amino acids: CASSARDRERGTEAFF. The CDR3, as DNA: TGTGCCAGCAGCGCCCGGGACAGGGAGAGGGGGACTGAAGCTTTCTTT. The complete variable domain, with remaining parts taken from reference TRBV9 and TRBJ1-1, reads DSGVTQTPKHLITATGQRVTLRCSPRSGDLSVYWYQQSLDQGLQFLIQYYNGEERAKGNILERFSAQQFPDLHSELNLSSLELGDSALYFCASSARDRERGTEAFFGQGTRLTVV.

V is TRBV5-1 and J is TRBJ2-7; D is perhaps TRBD1 (5 bases). The CDR3 length is 16 residues. Trimming took off 0 bases at V and 3 bases at J, with 16 bases between the two ends. Germline CDR1 and CDR2: SGHRS and YFSETQ. The CDR3 loop is CASSLEQAASNYEQYF. Written as DNA, the CDR3 is TGCGCCAGCAGCTTGGAACAGGCGGCTAGTAACTACGAGCAGTACTTC.

The chain combines TRBV7-2 with TRBJ1-2; TRBD1 aligns across 7 bases. Per the germline V gene, CDR1 is SGHTA and CDR2 is FQGNSA. CDR3 length equals 15 residues. J gave up 2 bases and V 2 bases, and 5 bases lay outside the gene matches. As DNA, the CDR3 is TGTGCCAGCAGCTTACGACAGGGCGAGAACTATGGCTACACCTTC. Translating gives CASSLRQGENYGYTF. The whole variable domain, filled in from reference TRBV7-2 and TRBJ1-2, reads GAGVSQSPSNKVTEKGKDVELRCDPISGHTALYWYRQSLGQGLEFLIYFQGNSAPDKSGLPSDRFSAERTGGSVSTLTIQRTQQEDSAVYLCASSLRQGENYGYTFGSGTRLTVV.

The genes are TRBV24-1 and TRBJ2-5; 8 positions match TRBD2. CDR3 length: 14 residues. With V trimmed by 10 bases and J by 0 bases, 6 bases remained unmatched. Germline loops: CDR1 KGHDR, CDR2 SFDVKD. The CDR3: CATSGSGYQETQYF. DNA of the CDR3: TGTGCCACAAGCGGGAGTGGGTACCAAGAGACCCAGTACTTC.

This clone has just one count. The genes are TRBV4-1 and TRBJ2-1; 7 bases fit TRBD2. The CDR3 sequence is 16 residues long. Germline CDR1 and CDR2: MGHRA and YSYEKL. V was clipped by 0 bases and J by 8 bases; unmatched bases: 10. CDR3 nucleotides: TGCGCCAGCAGCCAAGATTCCAGCGGGGACTTGGATGAGCAGTTCTTC. This encodes CASSQDSSGDLDEQFF.

This clone appeared once. The V gene is TRBV10-3, the J gene TRBJ1-5; TRBD1 agrees at 7 bases. Germline V CDR1 and CDR2: ENHRY, SYGVKD. This CDR3 is 16 amino acids long. V trimming: 2 bases; J trimming: 6 bases; junction bases outside the gene matches: 10. The CDR3, as DNA: TGTGCCATCAGTGAGAGTTTCAGGGGGGTCGGTCAGCCCCAGCATTTT. Its protein is CAISESFRGVGQPQHF.

The V gene is TRBV24-1, the J gene TRBJ1-5, with a possible D match to TRBD1 (5 bases). The CDR3 covers 14 residues. The germline V gene encodes CDR1 KGHDR and CDR2 SFDVKD. Between the trimmed V and J ends, which lost 5 bases and 2 bases, there was a span of 9 bases. In DNA, the CDR3 is TGTGCCACCAGTGCGGGGGTAGGCAATCAGCCCCAGCATTTT. Translated, it gives CATSAGVGNQPQHF.

This chain connects TRBV19 to TRBJ2-7, with D perhaps matching TRBD2 (7 bases). V was trimmed by 4 bases and J by 1 base, leaving 11 bases between them. Germline CDR1 reads LNHDA; CDR2 reads SQIVND (reference sequence). The CDR3 spans 14 residues. The CDR3 DNA sequence: TGTGCCAGTAGTACCAAGGGGGGGTCCTACGAGCAGTACTTC. It translates to CASSTKGGSYEQYF. Supplemented by reference TRBV19 and TRBJ2-7, the full variable domain reads DGGITQSPKYLFRKEGQNVTLSCEQNLNHDAMYWYRQDPGQGLRLIYYSQIVNDFQKGDIAEGYSVSREKKESFPLTVTSAQKNPTAFYLCASSTKGGSYEQYFGPGTRLTVT.

The chain combines TRBV2 with TRBJ2-7; 7 bases agree with TRBD1. CDR1 and CDR2 (germline): SNHLY, FYNNEI. J lost 6 bases, V lost 5 bases, and 4 bases had no gene match. There are 12 residues in the CDR3. The CDR3 spells CASSRNRGEQYF. For the CDR3, the DNA is TGTGCCAGCAGTAGAAACAGGGGCGAGCAGTACTTC.